These T cell receptor beta chains were read from a single sample in a study of T-cell memory formation after mild COVID-19. TCRdb called the 5' RACE reads again in MiXCR, with one record for every CDR3 protein. The sample consists of 350,000 or so distinct CDR3 sequences, around a fifth of them appearing once. The material sequenced was PBMCs or a T cell subset sorted from them (not recorded which). All receptors derive from a young man who had mild COVID-19 (a few samples of this study predate the infection). Cell type and time point are not known. Each CDR3 is given with its conserved first and last residue. D genes are given only for firm matches. Expanded clones get a size class; other rows say once, few or many, or leave the size out.

abundance: .; d_gene: TRBD1; j_gene: TRBJ2-5; v_gene: TRBV30; CDR3nt: TGTGCCTGGAGTGTAAGACTCCGGGACAGGGAAGAGACCCAGTACTTC; CDR3aa: CAWSVRLRDREETQYF
abundance: few; d_gene: .; j_gene: TRBJ2-5; v_gene: TRBV5-1; CDR3nt: TGCGCCAGCAGCTTTATGAGGGCGCGAGAGACCCAGTACTTC; CDR3aa: CASSFMRARETQYF
abundance: few; d_gene: TRBD1; j_gene: TRBJ1-2; v_gene: TRBV7-3; CDR3nt: TGTGCCAGCAGCTCCAGCGGACGGACAGGCGAATTTTCGGGCTACACCTTC; CDR3aa: CASSSSGRTGEFSGYTF
abundance: few; d_gene: .; j_gene: TRBJ2-7; v_gene: TRBV2; CDR3nt: TGTGCCAGCAGAAGGTCCCAGGAGGGCTACGAGCAGTACTTC; CDR3aa: CASRRSQEGYEQYF
abundance: .; d_gene: .; j_gene: TRBJ1-3; v_gene: TRBV4-3; CDR3nt: TGCGCCAGCAGCCAAGATACCCCCGGGTTCGGAAACACCATATATTTT; CDR3aa: CASSQDTPGFGNTIYF
abundance: .; d_gene: .; j_gene: TRBJ1-2; v_gene: TRBV6-5; CDR3nt: TGTGCCAGCAGTTACATGCGCACCATAAACTATGGCTACACCTTC; CDR3aa: CASSYMRTINYGYTF
abundance: .; d_gene: TRBD1; j_gene: TRBJ2-1; v_gene: TRBV7-6; CDR3nt: TGTGCCAGCAGCTCGGGACAGGGGGCCCTCAATGAGCAGTTCTTC; CDR3aa: CASSSGQGALNEQFF
abundance: few; d_gene: .; j_gene: TRBJ1-1; v_gene: TRBV7-2; CDR3nt: TGTGCCAGCAGCTTAGCGGGGGGGCGTCGCTCTGAAGCTTTCTTT; CDR3aa: CASSLAGGRRSEAFF
abundance: few; d_gene: .; j_gene: TRBJ1-1; v_gene: TRBV6-2/TRBV6-3; CDR3nt: TGTGCCAGCCATGACCGTAGCCAAGCTTTCTTT; CDR3aa: CASHDRSQAFF
abundance: many; d_gene: .; j_gene: TRBJ1-4; v_gene: TRBV5-1; CDR3nt: TGCGCCAGCAGCTTTTCGGGGGCTCGTGATGAAAAACTGTTTTTT; CDR3aa: CASSFSGARDEKLFF
abundance: .; d_gene: TRBD1; j_gene: TRBJ1-2; v_gene: TRBV12-3/TRBV12-4; CDR3nt: TGTGCCAGCAGTTACAGGGGACGCTATGGCTACACCTTC; CDR3aa: CASSYRGRYGYTF
abundance: few; d_gene: .; j_gene: TRBJ1-3; v_gene: TRBV15; CDR3nt: TGTGCCACCAGCACCCTGGACGGGGGGAAAAGGAACACCATATATTTT; CDR3aa: CATSTLDGGKRNTIYF
abundance: few; d_gene: TRBD1; j_gene: TRBJ2-2; v_gene: TRBV5-1; CDR3nt: TGCGCCAGCAGCCTAAGGACAGGTGGGGAGCTGTTTTTT; CDR3aa: CASSLRTGGELFF
abundance: few; d_gene: .; j_gene: TRBJ2-5; v_gene: TRBV5-1; CDR3nt: TGCGCCAGCAGCTTGATCGGGGGATCTGCGCAAGAGACCCAGTACTTC; CDR3aa: CASSLIGGSAQETQYF
abundance: .; d_gene: TRBD2; j_gene: TRBJ2-2; v_gene: TRBV4-2; CDR3nt: TGTGCCAGAAGCCGCATAGGACTAGCGGCCACCGGGGAGCTGTTTTTT; CDR3aa: CARSRIGLAATGELFF
abundance: once; d_gene: TRBD2; j_gene: TRBJ2-3; v_gene: TRBV7-2; CDR3nt: TGTGCCAGCAGTTTCTATGGGACTAGCGGGGGAGATACGCAGTATTTT; CDR3aa: CASSFYGTSGGDTQYF
abundance: few; d_gene: TRBD2; j_gene: TRBJ2-1; v_gene: TRBV25-1; CDR3nt: TGTGCCAGCAGTGACCGGACTAGCGGGGGCTTACCCTACAATGAGCAGTTCTTC; CDR3aa: CASSDRTSGGLPYNEQFF
abundance: many; d_gene: .; j_gene: TRBJ2-1; v_gene: TRBV6-4; CDR3nt: TGTGCCAGCAGTCTTACCGGGACCAACAATGAGCAGTTCTTC; CDR3aa: CASSLTGTNNEQFF
abundance: few; d_gene: .; j_gene: TRBJ1-4; v_gene: TRBV7-6; CDR3nt: TGTGCCAGCAGCCCTTACCTCGGGAGCAATGAAAAACTGTTTTTT; CDR3aa: CASSPYLGSNEKLFF
abundance: few; d_gene: TRBD2; j_gene: TRBJ2-5; v_gene: TRBV10-3; CDR3nt: TGTGCCATCCGGTCGGGAGGCGGGGACCAAGAGACCCAGTACTTC; CDR3aa: CAIRSGGGDQETQYF
abundance: .; d_gene: .; j_gene: TRBJ1-5; v_gene: TRBV24-1; CDR3nt: TGTGCCACCAGTGATCCCACAGGGAGTAATCGCAATCAGCCCCAGCATTTT; CDR3aa: CATSDPTGSNRNQPQHF
abundance: .; d_gene: .; j_gene: TRBJ1-5; v_gene: TRBV4-1; CDR3nt: TGCGCCAGCAGCCAAAACGGAAGAGGGCCGGGGCAGCCCCAGCATTTT; CDR3aa: CASSQNGRGPGQPQHF
abundance: .; d_gene: TRBD1; j_gene: TRBJ2-3; v_gene: TRBV28; CDR3nt: TGTGCCAGCAGTTCGGGACAGAACACAGATACGCAGTATTTT; CDR3aa: CASSSGQNTDTQYF
abundance: few; d_gene: .; j_gene: TRBJ1-2; v_gene: TRBV6-5; CDR3nt: TGTGCCAGCAGTAACGGACAAGGAGGCTACACCTTC; CDR3aa: CASSNGQGGYTF
abundance: many; d_gene: .; j_gene: TRBJ2-3; v_gene: TRBV7-2; CDR3nt: TGTGCCAGCAGCTTAGGAGACAGGCTTAGCACAGATACGCAGTATTTT; CDR3aa: CASSLGDRLSTDTQYF
abundance: .; d_gene: .; j_gene: TRBJ2-2; v_gene: TRBV30; CDR3nt: TGTGCCTGGAAGCCCACCGGGGAGCTGTTTTTT; CDR3aa: CAWKPTGELFF
abundance: .; d_gene: TRBD1; j_gene: TRBJ1-5; v_gene: TRBV5-1; CDR3nt: TGCGCCAGCAGCCCCTCCGGGACAGGGTACGAGCCCCAGCATTTT; CDR3aa: CASSPSGTGYEPQHF
abundance: .; d_gene: .; j_gene: TRBJ1-1; v_gene: TRBV28; CDR3nt: TGTGCCAGCAGTTTTGGGTCCGACACTGAAGCTTTCTTT; CDR3aa: CASSFGSDTEAFF
abundance: few; d_gene: .; j_gene: TRBJ2-5; v_gene: TRBV7-2; CDR3nt: TGTGCCAGCAGCTCAGGTGGGGGACAAGAGACCCAGTACTTC; CDR3aa: CASSSGGGQETQYF
abundance: .; d_gene: .; j_gene: TRBJ1-2; v_gene: TRBV7-9; CDR3nt: TGTGCCAGCAGCTTAGGAGGTCATGGCTACACCTTC; CDR3aa: CASSLGGHGYTF
abundance: few; d_gene: .; j_gene: TRBJ2-7; v_gene: TRBV5-1; CDR3nt: TGCGCCAGCAGCTTGGCGTACAGCGACTACGAGCAGTACTTC; CDR3aa: CASSLAYSDYEQYF
abundance: few; d_gene: .; j_gene: TRBJ2-2; v_gene: TRBV7-2; CDR3nt: TGTGCCAGCAGCTTAAGATGGGAGCTGTTTTTT; CDR3aa: CASSLRWELFF
abundance: many; d_gene: .; j_gene: TRBJ2-3; v_gene: TRBV7-8; CDR3nt: TGTGCCAGCAGCTTAACGTGGCGGAGGGGGACAGATACGCAGTATTTT; CDR3aa: CASSLTWRRGTDTQYF
abundance: few; d_gene: TRBD1; j_gene: TRBJ1-4; v_gene: TRBV7-9; CDR3nt: TGTGCCAGCAGCTTAGGGTGGACCTGGACAGGGGATGAAAAACTGTTTTTT; CDR3aa: CASSLGWTWTGDEKLFF
abundance: few; d_gene: TRBD2; j_gene: TRBJ2-3; v_gene: TRBV29-1; CDR3nt: TGCAGCGTTGAAGGTTCCCTAGCGGTCGACACAGATACGCAGTATTTT; CDR3aa: CSVEGSLAVDTDTQYF
abundance: .; d_gene: .; j_gene: TRBJ2-6; v_gene: TRBV13; CDR3nt: TGTGCCAGCAGCGCCTTCCCCGGGGCCAACGTCCTGACTTTC; CDR3aa: CASSAFPGANVLTF
abundance: many; d_gene: TRBD2; j_gene: TRBJ2-5; v_gene: TRBV4-2; CDR3nt: TGTGCCAGCAGCCAAGAGGAGACTAGCGGGGGGTACCAAGAGACCCAGTACTTC; CDR3aa: CASSQEETSGGYQETQYF
abundance: once; d_gene: TRBD1; j_gene: TRBJ2-2; v_gene: TRBV24-1; CDR3nt: TGTGCCACCAGTGATCCCGGGACAGGGACAACCTGGGAGCTGTTTTTT; CDR3aa: CATSDPGTGTTWELFF
abundance: few; d_gene: .; j_gene: TRBJ2-1; v_gene: TRBV13; CDR3nt: TGTGCCAGCAGCCCTCCTCGGGATGAGCAGTTCTTC; CDR3aa: CASSPPRDEQFF
abundance: .; d_gene: .; j_gene: TRBJ2-1; v_gene: TRBV6-6; CDR3nt: TGTGCCAGCAGTTACGCTAGGAGGGGGCTGTACAATGAGCAGTTCTTC; CDR3aa: CASSYARRGLYNEQFF
abundance: many; d_gene: TRBD2; j_gene: TRBJ2-7; v_gene: TRBV7-2; CDR3nt: TGTGCCAGCAGCTTAACTAGCGGGGGGACCTCCTACGAGCAGTACTTC; CDR3aa: CASSLTSGGTSYEQYF
abundance: few; d_gene: .; j_gene: TRBJ2-5; v_gene: TRBV15; CDR3nt: TGTGCCACCAGCGGATGGTCCGAGACCCAGTACTTC; CDR3aa: CATSGWSETQYF
abundance: few; d_gene: TRBD2; j_gene: TRBJ2-1; v_gene: TRBV5-1; CDR3nt: TGCGCCAGCAGCCCAACTAGCGGGGGAACCAATGAGCAGTTCTTC; CDR3aa: CASSPTSGGTNEQFF
abundance: .; d_gene: .; j_gene: TRBJ2-3; v_gene: TRBV29-1; CDR3nt: TGCAGCGCGGAGGAGGGAACAGATACGCAGTATTTT; CDR3aa: CSAEEGTDTQYF
abundance: few; d_gene: TRBD1; j_gene: TRBJ2-1; v_gene: TRBV9; CDR3nt: TGTGCCAGCAGCGTAGCCCCGACAGGGTGGGAGCAGTTCTTC; CDR3aa: CASSVAPTGWEQFF
abundance: few; d_gene: .; j_gene: TRBJ1-1; v_gene: TRBV7-2; CDR3nt: TGTGCCAGCAGCTTAGCGACAACCCAGAGCACTGAAGCTTTCTTT; CDR3aa: CASSLATTQSTEAFF